This TCR beta chain came from a study of T cells in Graves' hyperthyroidism and ophthalmopathy. Germline V gives CDR1 SGDLS, CDR2 YYNGEE. The CDR3 spans 16 residues. Germline trimming cut 0 bases from V and 5 bases from J; bases unmatched to any gene: 5. The authors took PBMCs from about 9.5 ml fresh peripheral blood. Amplification yielded TCR beta CDR3 regions, with RNA transcripts as the source. A first-round RT-PCR of the TCR CDR3 used the HTBI primer set. TCRdb recomputed calls from the multiplex PCR reads with MiXCR, one row per CDR3 protein. The table lists 550,000 to 800,000 distinct CDR3 sequences, roughly 17% of them singletons.

The clonotype was recovered from a man between 18 and 29 years old with Graves' hyperthyroidism. Sequencing was performed on blood. This chain connects TRBV9 to TRBJ2-1; 10 positions match TRBD2. Written as DNA, the CDR3 is TGTGCCAGCAGCGTAGTGGGGACTAGCGTTAACAATGAGCAGTTCTTC. Encoded protein: CASSVVGTSVNNEQFF.